Below are 27 T cell receptor beta chains sequenced from a single sample in a study of blood T cell repertoires in COVID-19. This table comes from immunoSEQ multiplex PCR, and its TCRdb copy is limited to in-frame clones, with some not included. The sample has 90,000 to 100,000 clones, around 80% seen once. Sequencing input: peripheral blood. Source of these receptors: a man between 60 and 75 years old with acute or convalescent COVID-19.

DNA of the CDR3: TGTGCCAGCAGCGAGACGAGGGCTAATGAAAAACTGTTTTTT. Translated: CASSETRANEKLFF. The chain uses TRBV11-2 and TRBJ1-4; D gene uncertain. Trimming removed 5 bases at V and 3 bases at J, with 10 bases between. The CDR3 totals 14 residues. Per germline, CDR1 SGHAT and CDR2 FQNNGV.

This chain joins TRBV30 and TRBJ1-1, with 7 bases matching TRBD1. CDR1 and CDR2 (germline): GTSNPN, SVGIG (reference sequence). The CDR3 extends over 13 amino acids. This CDR3 reads CTLEGAYATEAFF. The CDR3 DNA reads TGTACCCTGGAGGGGGCCTATGCCACTGAAGCTTTCTTT. Full variable domain (missing parts from reference TRBV30 and TRBJ1-1): SQTIHQWPATLVQPVGSPLSLECTVEGTSNPNLYWYRQAAGRGLQLLFYSVGIGQISSEVPQNLSASRPQDRQFILSSKKLLLSDSGFYLCTLEGAYATEAFFGQGTRLTVV.

This chain uses TRBV6-4 with TRBJ2-3; 9 bases match TRBD2. CDR1 is MRHNA and CDR2 is SNTAGT in the germline V gene. The V and J ends lost 5 bases and 2 bases, in that order; junction bases with no gene match: 5. This CDR3 region has 15 residues. CDR3 protein: CASSPAGGNTDTQYF. Written as DNA, the CDR3 is TGTGCCAGCAGTCCGGCGGGAGGGAACACAGATACGCAGTATTTT.

This chain joins TRBV24-1 and TRBJ2-5, with D tentatively TRBD2 (5 bases). This CDR3 contains 13 residues. V was cut by 9 bases and J by 4 bases, with 14 bases left in between. The germline gives CDR1 KGHDR, CDR2 SFDVKD. CDR3 protein: CATAEGAGETQYF. CDR3 nucleotides: TGTGCCACCGCAGAAGGTGCGGGAGAGACCCAGTACTTC.

The J gene is TRBJ2-2, the V gene TRBV18; 7 bases match TRBD1. V lost 6 bases, J lost 5 bases, and 6 bases stayed unmatched. The CDR3 has 14 residues. Germline CDR1 and CDR2: KGHSH and LQKENI. This CDR3 is CASSQKQGTGELFF. Written as DNA, the CDR3 is TGTGCCAGCTCCCAGAAACAGGGGACCGGGGAGCTGTTTTTT.

V usage is TRBV28 and J usage is TRBJ2-1; weak D call: TRBD1 (5 bases). CDR3 length equals 15 residues. Trimming stripped 1 base from V and 6 bases from J, with 13 bases between. Germline lookup yields CDR1 MDHEN and CDR2 SYDVKM. Here the CDR3 reads CASSLSAGWSNEQFF. As DNA, the CDR3 is TGTGCCAGCAGTTTATCGGCAGGGTGGAGCAATGAGCAGTTCTTC.

The count of this clone is one. The chain uses TRBV27 and TRBJ2-7, with 10 bases aligning to TRBD2. J gave up 0 bases and V 5 bases, and 4 bases lay outside the gene matches. From germline, CDR1 is MNHEY and CDR2 SMNVEV (reference sequence). The CDR3 spans 15 residues. The CDR3 is CASSRTSGNSYEQYV. In DNA form, the CDR3 reads TGTGCCAGCAGTCGGACTAGCGGCAACTCCTACGAGCAGTACGTC.

The rearrangement links TRBV5-1 to TRBJ2-1; D not resolved. V was pared by 2 bases and J by 4 bases, with 4 bases between. The CDR3 runs 12 residues. Per the germline V gene, CDR1 is SGHRS and CDR2 is YFSETQ. CDR3 protein: CASSLSYNEQFF. The CDR3 region has the DNA TGCGCCAGCAGCTTATCTTACAATGAGCAGTTCTTC.

The chain uses TRBV5-6 and TRBJ2-3, with 11 bases lining up with TRBD2. This CDR3 comprises 17 residues. The germline V gene encodes CDR1 SGHDT and CDR2 YYEEEE. V lost 3 bases to trimming and J lost 4 bases; unmatched junction nucleotides: 10. In DNA, the CDR3 is TGTGCCAGCAGCTCCCCGAATCTAGCGGGGGGCGCAGATACGCAGTATTTT. The encoded protein is CASSSPNLAGGADTQYF.

This chain uses TRBV19 with TRBJ2-3; no definite D call. Germline V lookup: CDR1 LNHDA, CDR2 SQIVND (reference sequence). V lost 5 bases and J lost 3, with 9 bases in between. There are 13 residues in the CDR3. As DNA, the CDR3 is TGTGCCAGTAGTCCCCCGCGGACAGATACGCAGTATTTT. Translating gives CASSPPRTDTQYF.

This clone came up a few times. The CDR3 DNA reads TGTGCCAGCAGCCAAGACGGAGAGTGGGAGGGCACTGAAGCTTTCTTT. It is translated as CASSQDGEWEGTEAFF. J is TRBJ1-1 and V is TRBV4-2, with D unresolved. The V end lost 0 bases, the J end lost 4 bases, and 15 bases lay between the germline ends. Per the germline V gene, CDR1 is LGHNA and CDR2 is YNFKEQ. The CDR3 consists of 16 residues.

Notes on this clone: Within the sample, other DNA sequences also encode this same CDR3. The chain joins TRBV7-9 to TRBJ2-3, with 11 bases matching TRBD2. Germline V lookup: CDR1 SEHNR, CDR2 FQNEAQ (reference sequence). J gave up 2 bases and V 5 bases, and 6 bases lay outside the gene matches. This CDR3 is built from 16 residues. The CDR3 protein is CASSLGTSGSTDTQYF. CDR3 bases: TGTGCCAGCAGCCTCGGGACTAGCGGCTCCACAGATACGCAGTATTTT.

This clone is a singleton in its sample. This chain joins TRBV19 and TRBJ1-1; a possible D gene is TRBD1 (6 bases). CDR3 length: 14 amino acids. V dropped 5 bases and J dropped 5 bases, with 15 bases sitting between them. Germline V gene lookup returns CDR1 LNHDA and CDR2 SQIVND (reference sequence). Here the CDR3 DNA reads TGTGCCAGTAGTGCGCAAACAGGGAGTACTGAAGCTTTCTTT. This codes for CASSAQTGSTEAFF.

The J gene is TRBJ1-2, the V gene TRBV7-6; 7 bases fit TRBD1. The germline gives CDR1 SGHVS, CDR2 FNYEAQ. The CDR3 is made up of 15 amino acids. V shed 0 bases and J 2 bases; nucleotides not matched to a gene: 3. CDR3 protein: CASSLATGRNYGYTF. For the CDR3, the DNA is TGTGCCAGCAGCTTAGCGACAGGGAGGAACTATGGCTACACCTTC. Based on the CDR3 plus reference TRBV7-6 and TRBJ1-2, the full variable domain is GAGVSQSPRYKVTKRGQDVALRCDPISGHVSLYWYRQALGQGPEFLTYFNYEAQQDKSGLPNDRFSAERPEGSISTLTIQRTEQRDSAMYRCASSLATGRNYGYTFGSGTRLTVV.

The chain combines TRBV10-1 with TRBJ2-2; the match to TRBD1 covers 9 bases. CDR1 and CDR2 (germline): WNHNN, SYGVQD (reference sequence). The CDR3 contains 14 residues. Germline trimming cut 6 bases from V and 6 bases from J; bases unmatched to any gene: 5. The CDR3 reads CASSQGQGSGELFF. The DNA for the CDR3 is TGCGCCAGCAGCCAAGGACAGGGGTCCGGGGAGCTGTTTTTT.

In its sample, this clone was seen a few times. The gene calls are TRBV21-1 and TRBJ1-5. TRBV21-1 is labeled a pseudogene. The CDR3 loop spans 16 amino acids. The chain's CDR3 is CASSNSVEVSNQPQHF. The CDR3, as DNA: TGTGCCAGCAGCAACTCGGTGGAGGTGAGCAATCAGCCCCAGCATTTT.

The chain employs TRBV5-6 and TRBJ2-5, with a possible D match to TRBD2 (7 bases). The CDR3 covers 15 residues. Germline values: CDR1 SGHDT, CDR2 YYEEEE. V lost 4 bases and J lost 2, with 15 bases in between. The CDR3 DNA is TGTGCCAGCAGCAACTCAGGGGAGGGACAAGAGACCCAGTACTTC. It codes for CASSNSGEGQETQYF.

This chain uses TRBV2 with TRBJ2-3, with D perhaps matching TRBD2 (6 bases). The ends were cut back, 5 bases at V and 2 bases at J, with 20 bases in the middle. Germline lookup yields CDR1 SNHLY and CDR2 FYNNEI. The CDR3 runs to 17 residues. CDR3 sequence reads: CASSPGGWGDPTDTQYF. The CDR3 DNA reads as TGTGCCAGCAGTCCCGGTGGGTGGGGGGACCCCACAGATACGCAGTATTTT.

This clone was picked up a small number of times. DNA for the CDR3: TGTGCCAGCAGCTTATTCCCCCCGGGACTAGTTTCCAATGAGCAGTTCTTC. Translation: CASSLFPPGLVSNEQFF. V usage is TRBV11-3 and J usage is TRBJ2-1, with 8 bases matching TRBD2. The CDR3 is made up of 17 amino acids. The germline CDR1 and CDR2 sequences are SGHNT and YENEEA. Losses at the gene ends were 2 bases for V and 6 bases for J; bases not matched to a gene: 12.

The chain links TRBV19 to TRBJ2-3, with no clear D. Trimming cost V 9 bases and J 4 bases, with 14 bases left between them. From germline, CDR1 is LNHDA and CDR2 SQIVND (reference sequence). The CDR3 extends over 13 amino acids. The CDR3 bases are TGTGCCAGCAAGTTATCCTCGGCAGATACGCAGTATTTT. Its protein product is CASKLSSADTQYF.

This chain uses TRBV29-1 with TRBJ2-1; 7 bases map to TRBD2. The CDR3 is 15 amino acids. CDR1 is SQVTM and CDR2 is ANQGSEA in the germline V gene. J was trimmed by 0 bases and V by 2 bases; bases with no gene match: 4. The CDR3: CSVEPRTSSYNEQFF. The CDR3 nucleotides are TGCAGCGTTGAACCGCGGACTAGCTCCTACAATGAGCAGTTCTTC.

The rearrangement uses TRBV3-1 (or the pseudogene TRBV3-2) and TRBJ2-7, with D possibly matching TRBD1 (5 bases). V lost 1 base and J 2 bases, leaving 9 bases between the germline ends. This CDR3 contains 14 residues. The germline gives CDR1 LGHDT, CDR2 YNNKEL (reference sequence). The CDR3 sequence: CASSQVSGTYEQYF. CDR3 DNA sequence: TGTGCCAGCAGCCAAGTCTCAGGGACCTACGAGCAGTACTTC.

The V gene is TRBV5-1, the J gene TRBJ2-7, with 8 bases aligning to TRBD1. The germline CDR1 and CDR2 sequences are SGHRS and YFSETQ. The CDR3 sequence is 13 residues long. The V gene end was trimmed by 7 bases and the J gene end by 2 bases; junction bases not matched to a gene: 5. The CDR3 sequence: CASGQGIAYEQYF. DNA of the CDR3: TGCGCCAGCGGACAGGGCATTGCCTACGAGCAGTACTTC.

This clone has more than one count but fewer than ten. The chain links TRBV18 to TRBJ1-2, with no clear D. The CDR3 consists of 13 residues. Germline-derived CDR1 and CDR2 are KGHSH and LQKENI. V dropped 2 bases and J dropped 8 bases, with 12 bases sitting between them. The CDR3 region has the DNA TGTGCCAGCTCACCAATAAGCGGTCGGGGCTACACCTTC. Its protein product is CASSPISGRGYTF.

CDR3 bases: TGTGCCAGCAGCTCCCTAGCGGGGAGCTCCTACAATGAGCAGTTCTTC. This sequence encodes CASSSLAGSSYNEQFF. The chain links TRBV11-1 to TRBJ2-1; the match to TRBD2 covers 9 bases. The CDR3 consists of 16 residues. Trimming removed 4 bases from V and 0 bases from J; junction bases left unmatched: 4. Germline V lookup: CDR1 SGHAT, CDR2 FQDESV (reference sequence).

CDR3: CASSPPNKAGANTEAFF. DNA of the CDR3: TGTGCCAGCTCACCACCTAACAAGGCAGGGGCGAACACTGAAGCTTTCTTT. This chain joins TRBV18 and TRBJ1-1, with TRBD1 as a possible D gene (6 bases). In germline, CDR1 is KGHSH, CDR2 LQKENI. Trimming stripped 0 bases from V and 1 base from J, with 15 bases between. The CDR3 sequence is 17 residues long. Together with reference TRBV18 and TRBJ1-1, the CDR3 gives the full variable domain: NAGVMQNPRHLVRRRGQEARLRCSPMKGHSHVYWYRQLPEEGLKFMVYLQKENIIDESGMPKERFSAEFPKEGPSILRIQQVVRGDSAAYFCASSPPNKAGANTEAFFGQGTRLTVV.

The chain recombines TRBV2 with TRBJ1-6; D uncertain. Germline V CDR1 and CDR2: SNHLY, FYNNEI. V was cut by 3 bases and J by 9 bases, with 12 bases left in between. The CDR3 has 14 amino acids. CDR3 residues: CASSDRGVGSPLHF. In DNA, the CDR3 is TGTGCCAGCAGTGACCGCGGTGTGGGTTCACCCCTCCACTTT.